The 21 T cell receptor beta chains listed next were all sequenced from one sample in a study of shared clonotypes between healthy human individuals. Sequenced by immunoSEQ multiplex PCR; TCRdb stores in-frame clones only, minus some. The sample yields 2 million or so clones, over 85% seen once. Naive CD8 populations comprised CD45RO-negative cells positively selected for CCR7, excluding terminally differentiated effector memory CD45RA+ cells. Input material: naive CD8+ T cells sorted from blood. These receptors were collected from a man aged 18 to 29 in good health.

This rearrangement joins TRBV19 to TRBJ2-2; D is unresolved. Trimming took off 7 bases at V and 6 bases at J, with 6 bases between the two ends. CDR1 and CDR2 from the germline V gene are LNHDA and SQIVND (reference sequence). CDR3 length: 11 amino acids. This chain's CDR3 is CASKGAGELFF. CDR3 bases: TGTGCCAGTAAGGGTGCCGGGGAGCTGTTTTTT.

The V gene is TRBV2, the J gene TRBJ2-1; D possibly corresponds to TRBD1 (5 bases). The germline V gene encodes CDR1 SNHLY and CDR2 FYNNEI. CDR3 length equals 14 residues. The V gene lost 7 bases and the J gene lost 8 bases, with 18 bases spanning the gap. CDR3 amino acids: CASTVRAFSDEQFF. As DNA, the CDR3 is TGTGCCAGCACCGTCAGGGCTTTCTCAGATGAGCAGTTCTTC.

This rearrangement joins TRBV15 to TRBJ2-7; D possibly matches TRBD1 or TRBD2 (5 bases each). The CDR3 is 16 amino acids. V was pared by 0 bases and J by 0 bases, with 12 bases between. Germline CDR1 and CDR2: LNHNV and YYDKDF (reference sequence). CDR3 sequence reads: CATSRDLGDLSYEQYF. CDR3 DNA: TGTGCCACCAGCAGAGATTTGGGGGATCTCTCCTACGAGCAGTACTTC.

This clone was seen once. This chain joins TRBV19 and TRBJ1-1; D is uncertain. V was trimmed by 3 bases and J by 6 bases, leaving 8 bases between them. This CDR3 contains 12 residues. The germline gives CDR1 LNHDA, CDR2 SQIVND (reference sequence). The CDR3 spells CASSMYGAEAFF. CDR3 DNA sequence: TGTGCCAGTAGTATGTACGGGGCTGAAGCTTTCTTT.

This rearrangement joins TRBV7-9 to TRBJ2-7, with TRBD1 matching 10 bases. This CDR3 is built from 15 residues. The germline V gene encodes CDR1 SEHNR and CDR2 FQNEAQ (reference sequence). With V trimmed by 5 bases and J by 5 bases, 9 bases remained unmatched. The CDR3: CASSPVGTGDNEQYF. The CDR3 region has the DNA TGTGCCAGCAGCCCGGTGGGGACAGGGGACAACGAGCAGTACTTC. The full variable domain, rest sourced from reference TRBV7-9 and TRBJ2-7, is DTGVSQNPRHKITKRGQNVTFRCDPISEHNRLYWYRQTLGQGPEFLTYFQNEAQLEKSRLLSDRFSAERPKGSFSTLEIQRTEQGDSAMYLCASSPVGTGDNEQYFGPGTRLTVT.

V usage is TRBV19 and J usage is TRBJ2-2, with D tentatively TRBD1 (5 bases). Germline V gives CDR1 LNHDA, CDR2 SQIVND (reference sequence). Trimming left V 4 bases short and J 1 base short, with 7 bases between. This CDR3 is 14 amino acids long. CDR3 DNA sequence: TGTGCCAGTAGTACAGGGTGGAACACCGGGGAGCTGTTTTTT. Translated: CASSTGWNTGELFF.

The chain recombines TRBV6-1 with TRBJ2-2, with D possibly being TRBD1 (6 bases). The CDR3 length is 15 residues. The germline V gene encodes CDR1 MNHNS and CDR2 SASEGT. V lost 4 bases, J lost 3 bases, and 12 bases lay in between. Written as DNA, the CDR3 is TGTGCCAGCAGTGGACAGGTGGTGGACACCGGGGAGCTGTTTTTT. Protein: CASSGQVVDTGELFF.

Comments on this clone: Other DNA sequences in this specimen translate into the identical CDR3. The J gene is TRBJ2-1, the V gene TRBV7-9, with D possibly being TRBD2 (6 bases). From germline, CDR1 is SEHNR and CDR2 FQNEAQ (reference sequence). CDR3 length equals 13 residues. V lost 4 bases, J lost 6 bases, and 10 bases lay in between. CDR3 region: CASSSGLGNEQFF. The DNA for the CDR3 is TGTGCCAGCAGCTCGGGACTTGGCAATGAGCAGTTCTTC.

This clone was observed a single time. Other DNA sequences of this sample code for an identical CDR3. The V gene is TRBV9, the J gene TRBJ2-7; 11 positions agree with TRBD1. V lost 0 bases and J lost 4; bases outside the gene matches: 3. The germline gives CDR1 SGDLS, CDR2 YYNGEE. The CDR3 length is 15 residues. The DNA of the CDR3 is TGTGCCAGCAGCGTAGGAGGGACAGGGGGTTACGAGCAGTACTTC. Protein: CASSVGGTGGYEQYF.

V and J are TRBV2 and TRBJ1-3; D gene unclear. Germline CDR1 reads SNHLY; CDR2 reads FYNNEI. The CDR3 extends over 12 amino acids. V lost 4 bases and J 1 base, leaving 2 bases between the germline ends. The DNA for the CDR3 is TGTGCCAGCAGTGGGTCTGGAAACACCATATATTTT. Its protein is CASSGSGNTIYF.

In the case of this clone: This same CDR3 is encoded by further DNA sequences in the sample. In nucleotides, the CDR3 is TGTGCCAGCAGTTACTCCACGGGGCAAGAGACCCAGTACTTC. Encoded protein: CASSYSTGQETQYF. The V gene is TRBV6-5, the J gene TRBJ2-5; D may be TRBD2 (5 bases). This CDR3 has 14 residues. The V gene's germline CDR1 is MNHEY and CDR2 SVGAGI. V gave up 0 bases and J gave up 2 bases, with 7 bases separating them.

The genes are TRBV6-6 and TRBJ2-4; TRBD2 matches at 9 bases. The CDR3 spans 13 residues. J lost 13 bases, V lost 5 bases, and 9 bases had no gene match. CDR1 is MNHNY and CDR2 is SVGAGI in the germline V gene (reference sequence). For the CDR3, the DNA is TGTGCCAGCAGTACCCGAGTAGCGGGGGAACAGTACTTC. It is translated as CASSTRVAGEQYF.

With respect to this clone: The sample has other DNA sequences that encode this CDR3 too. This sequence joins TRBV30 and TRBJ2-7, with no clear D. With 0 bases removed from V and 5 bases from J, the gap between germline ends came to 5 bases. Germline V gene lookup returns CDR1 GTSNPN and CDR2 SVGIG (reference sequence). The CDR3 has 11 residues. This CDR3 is CAWSVSDEQYF. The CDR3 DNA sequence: TGTGCCTGGAGTGTATCTGACGAGCAGTACTTC. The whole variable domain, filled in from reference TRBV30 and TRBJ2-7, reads SQTIHQWPATLVQPVGSPLSLECTVEGTSNPNLYWYRQAAGRGLQLLFYSVGIGQISSEVPQNLSASRPQDRQFILSSKKLLLSDSGFYLCAWSVSDEQYFGPGTRLTVT.

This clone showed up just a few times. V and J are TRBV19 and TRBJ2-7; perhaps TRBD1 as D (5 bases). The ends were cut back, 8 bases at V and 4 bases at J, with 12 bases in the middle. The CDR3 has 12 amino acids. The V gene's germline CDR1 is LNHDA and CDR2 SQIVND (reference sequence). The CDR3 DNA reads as TGTGCCAGTGAGGACACGCTTTACGAGCAGTACTTC. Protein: CASEDTLYEQYF.

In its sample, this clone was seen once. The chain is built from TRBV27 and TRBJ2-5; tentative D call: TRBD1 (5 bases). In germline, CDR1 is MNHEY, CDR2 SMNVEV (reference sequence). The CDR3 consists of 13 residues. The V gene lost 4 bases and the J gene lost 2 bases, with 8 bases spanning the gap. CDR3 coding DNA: TGTGCCAGCAGTTCTCAGGGTCAAGAGACCCAGTACTTC. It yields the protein CASSSQGQETQYF.

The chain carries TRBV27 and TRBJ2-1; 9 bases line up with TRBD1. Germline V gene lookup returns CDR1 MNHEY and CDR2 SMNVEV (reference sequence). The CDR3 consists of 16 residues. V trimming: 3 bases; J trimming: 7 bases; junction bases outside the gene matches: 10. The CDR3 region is CASSFLAGTGSNEQFF. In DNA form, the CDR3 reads TGTGCCAGCAGTTTTCTCGCCGGGACAGGGTCAAATGAGCAGTTCTTC.

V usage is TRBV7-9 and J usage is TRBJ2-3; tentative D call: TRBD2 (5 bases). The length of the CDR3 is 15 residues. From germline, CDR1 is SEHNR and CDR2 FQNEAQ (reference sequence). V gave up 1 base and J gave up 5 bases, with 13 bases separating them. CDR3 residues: CASSLVSGEEDTQYF. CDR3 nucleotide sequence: TGTGCCAGCAGCTTAGTATCCGGGGAAGAAGATACGCAGTATTTT.

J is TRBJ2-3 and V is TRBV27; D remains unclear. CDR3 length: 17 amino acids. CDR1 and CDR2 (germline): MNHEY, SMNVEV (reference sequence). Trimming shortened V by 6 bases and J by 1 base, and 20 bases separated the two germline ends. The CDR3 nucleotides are TGTGCCAGCAGCGTCGTTGGGATTCCCGCGGGCACAGATACGCAGTATTTT. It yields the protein CASSVVGIPAGTDTQYF.

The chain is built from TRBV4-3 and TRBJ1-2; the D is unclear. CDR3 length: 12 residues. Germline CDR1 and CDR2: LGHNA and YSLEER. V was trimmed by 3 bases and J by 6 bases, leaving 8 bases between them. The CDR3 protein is CASSHADDGYTF. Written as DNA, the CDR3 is TGCGCCAGCAGCCATGCTGACGATGGCTACACCTTC.

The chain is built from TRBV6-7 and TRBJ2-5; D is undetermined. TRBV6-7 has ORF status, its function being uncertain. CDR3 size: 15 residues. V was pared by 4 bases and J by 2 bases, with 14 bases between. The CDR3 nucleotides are TGTGCCAGCAGTTCTGGACGGCTACCTCAAGAGACCCAGTACTTC. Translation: CASSSGRLPQETQYF.

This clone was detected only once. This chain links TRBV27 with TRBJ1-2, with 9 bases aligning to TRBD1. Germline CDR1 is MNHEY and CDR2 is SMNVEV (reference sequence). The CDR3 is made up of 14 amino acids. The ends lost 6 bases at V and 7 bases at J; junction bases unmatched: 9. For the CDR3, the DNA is TGTGCCAGCAGGATAACAGGGGGCAGCTCTGGCTACACCTTC. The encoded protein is CASRITGGSSGYTF.